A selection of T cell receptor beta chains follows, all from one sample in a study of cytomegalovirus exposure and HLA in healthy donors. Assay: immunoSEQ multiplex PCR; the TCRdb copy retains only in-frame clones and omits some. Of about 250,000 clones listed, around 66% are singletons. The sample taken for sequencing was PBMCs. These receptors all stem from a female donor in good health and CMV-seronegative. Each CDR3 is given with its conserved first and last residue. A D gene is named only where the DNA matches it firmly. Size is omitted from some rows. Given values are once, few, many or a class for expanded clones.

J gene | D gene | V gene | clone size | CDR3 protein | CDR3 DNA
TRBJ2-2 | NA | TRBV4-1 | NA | CASSQVRSGAGAGELFF | TGCGCCAGCAGCCAAGTCAGGTCGGGAGCAGGTGCCGGGGAGCTGTTTTTT
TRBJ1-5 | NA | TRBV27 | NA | CASRVSGGGGGVQPQHF | TGTGCCAGCAGAGTTTCCGGCGGGGGTGGTGGGGTTCAGCCCCAGCATTTT
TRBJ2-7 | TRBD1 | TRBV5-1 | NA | CASSLGDSSSYEQYF | TGCGCCAGCAGCTTGGGGGACAGCTCCTCCTACGAGCAGTACTTC
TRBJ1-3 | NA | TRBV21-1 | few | CATTGAGNTIYF | TGTGCCACCACAGGGGCTGGAAACACCATATATTTT
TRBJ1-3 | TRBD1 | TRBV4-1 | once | CASSQNGLGQGRNTIYF | TGCGCCAGCAGCCAAAATGGGCTCGGACAGGGAAGAAACACCATATATTTT
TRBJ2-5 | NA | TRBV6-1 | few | CASSRQKETQYF | TGTGCCAGCAGTCGACAGAAAGAGACCCAGTACTTC
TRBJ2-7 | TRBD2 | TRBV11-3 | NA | CASSHGTSGTLGHEQYF | TGTGCCAGCAGCCACGGGACTAGCGGGACGCTGGGCCACGAGCAGTACTTC
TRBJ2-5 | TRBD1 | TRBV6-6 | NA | CASSPRDRGTETQYF | TGTGCCAGCAGCCCCCGGGACAGGGGAACAGAGACCCAGTACTTC
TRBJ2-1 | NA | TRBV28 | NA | CASRPRGNEQFF | TGTGCCAGCAGACCCCGGGGCAATGAGCAGTTCTTC
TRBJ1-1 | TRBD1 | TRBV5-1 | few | CASSGGTANTEAFF | TGCGCCAGCAGCGGCGGGACAGCGAACACTGAAGCTTTCTTT
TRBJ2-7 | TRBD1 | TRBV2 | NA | CADSSGQGIKQYF | TGTGCCGACAGCAGCGGACAGGGTATCAAGCAGTACTTC
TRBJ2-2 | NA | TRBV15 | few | CATSRDLGSTGELFF | TGTGCCACCAGCAGAGACTTAGGGAGCACCGGGGAGCTGTTTTTT
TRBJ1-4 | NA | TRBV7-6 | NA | CASSLGRQAATNEKLFF | TGTGCCAGCAGCTTAGGAAGACAGGCTGCAACTAATGAAAAACTGTTTTTT